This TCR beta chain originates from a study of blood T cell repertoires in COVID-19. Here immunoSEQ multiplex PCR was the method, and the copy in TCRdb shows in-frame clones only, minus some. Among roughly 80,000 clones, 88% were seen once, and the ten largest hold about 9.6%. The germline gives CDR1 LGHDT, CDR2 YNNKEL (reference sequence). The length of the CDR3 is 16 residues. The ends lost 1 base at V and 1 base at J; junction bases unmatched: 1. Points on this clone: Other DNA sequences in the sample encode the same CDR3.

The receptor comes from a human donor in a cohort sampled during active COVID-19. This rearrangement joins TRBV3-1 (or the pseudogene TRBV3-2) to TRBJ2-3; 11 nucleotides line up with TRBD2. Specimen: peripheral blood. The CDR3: CASSQALAGGTDTQYF. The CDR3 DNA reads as TGTGCCAGCAGCCAAGCACTAGCGGGGGGCACAGATACGCAGTATTTT.